The 30 T cell receptor beta chains below all came from one sample that was sequenced in a study of control samples from healthy donors and cancer patients. Here immunoSEQ multiplex PCR was the method, and the copy in TCRdb shows in-frame clones only, minus some. This sample has roughly 400,000 clones, with 75% to 95% found just once. The sample was PBMCs. The receptors were gathered from a man aged 35-49 years with head and neck cancer.

V usage is TRBV3-1 (or the pseudogene TRBV3-2) and J usage is TRBJ1-2, with 8 bases matching TRBD1. V lost 0 bases, J lost 5 bases, and 8 bases stayed unmatched. This CDR3 comprises 16 residues. CDR1 and CDR2 from the germline V gene are LGHDT and YNNKEL (reference sequence). The CDR3 DNA reads as TGTGCCAGCAGCCAAGATGGGGGGACAGGTCGATATGGCTACACCTTC. It encodes CASSQDGGTGRYGYTF.

V is TRBV5-1 and J is TRBJ1-2; 7 bases are shared with TRBD1. The germline gives CDR1 SGHRS, CDR2 YFSETQ. This CDR3 region has 15 residues. Trimming cost V 3 bases and J 0 bases; bases outside gene matches: 5. DNA of the CDR3: TGCGCCAGCAGCTCTCGGACAGGCACTAACTATGGCTACACCTTC. Translated: CASSSRTGTNYGYTF.

This rearrangement joins TRBV7-2 to TRBJ2-7, with TRBD1 matching 8 bases. The germline CDR1 and CDR2 sequences are SGHTA and FQGNSA. The CDR3 runs to 16 residues. The J segment lost 6 bases and the V segment lost 5 bases, leaving 15 bases of the junction unmatched. The CDR3, as DNA: TGTGCCAGCAGCCCTCGTTCCGGACAGGGCATCAGCGAGCAGTACTTC. Protein product: CASSPRSGQGISEQYF.

This sequence joins TRBV21-1 and TRBJ1-2. TRBV21-1 is a pseudogene. CDR3 length: 11 residues. In DNA form, the CDR3 reads TGTGCCAGCAGCCGAGGCGGTGGCTACACCTTC. This encodes CASSRGGGYTF.

This chain's CDR3 is CASSVTNTEAFF. CDR3 nucleotides: TGCGCCAGCAGTGTCACGAACACTGAAGCTTTCTTT. The chain recombines TRBV5-1 with TRBJ1-1; D is unresolved. Trimming removed 5 bases at V and 1 base at J, with 6 bases between. The length of the CDR3 is 12 residues. CDR1 is SGHRS and CDR2 is YFSETQ in the germline V gene.

The chain combines TRBV2 with TRBJ2-1, with a tentative D call TRBD1 (6 bases). The germline V gene has CDR1 SNHLY and CDR2 FYNNEI. This CDR3 spans 15 amino acids. Trimming took off 2 bases at V and 0 bases at J, with 8 bases between the two ends. CDR3 residues: CASSERGNSYNEQFF. The CDR3 DNA is TGTGCCAGCAGTGAAAGGGGGAACTCCTACAATGAGCAGTTCTTC.

This clone was found once. CDR3 sequence reads: CSVVFARDPAIGNTIYF. The CDR3 DNA follows: TGCAGCGTTGTATTCGCCCGGGACCCTGCTATTGGAAACACCATATATTTT. The rearrangement uses TRBV29-1 and TRBJ1-3, with D possibly matching TRBD1 (5 bases). The CDR3 consists of 17 residues. With 4 bases removed from V and 3 bases from J, the gap between germline ends came to 22 bases. The germline V gene encodes CDR1 SQVTM and CDR2 ANQGSEA.

CDR3 coding DNA: TGTGCCAGCTCACGTGGTTCCGGGTCCGGGGAGCTGTTTTTT. Protein product: CASSRGSGSGELFF. The chain recombines TRBV18 with TRBJ2-2; D remains unclear. CDR3 length: 14 residues. Germline V CDR1 and CDR2: KGHSH, LQKENI. V lost 4 bases and J 6 bases, leaving 12 bases between the germline ends. Complete variable domain (other parts from reference TRBV18 and TRBJ2-2): NAGVMQNPRHLVRRRGQEARLRCSPMKGHSHVYWYRQLPEEGLKFMVYLQKENIIDESGMPKERFSAEFPKEGPSILRIQQVVRGDSAAYFCASSRGSGSGELFFGEGSRLTVL.

The gene calls are TRBV9 and TRBJ2-2; TRBD2 matches 10 bases. CDR3 length equals 18 residues. V trimming: 0 bases; J trimming: 3 bases; junction bases outside the gene matches: 8. The V gene's germline CDR1 is SGDLS and CDR2 YYNGEE. CDR3 region: CASSVGYGLAVDTGELFF. The CDR3 region has the DNA TGTGCCAGCAGCGTAGGGTATGGACTAGCGGTAGACACCGGGGAGCTGTTTTTT.

The chain recombines TRBV27 with TRBJ1-2; D gene unclear. The CDR3 sequence is 14 residues long. V lost 4 bases and J lost 3, with 12 bases in between. Per the germline V gene, CDR1 is MNHEY and CDR2 is SMNVEV (reference sequence). CDR3 loop: CASSSVPSDYGYTF. CDR3 coding DNA: TGTGCCAGCAGTTCAGTTCCCTCCGACTATGGCTACACCTTC.

The chain carries TRBV4-1 and TRBJ1-1; TRBD1 matches 7 bases. The V gene's germline CDR1 is MGHRA and CDR2 YSYEKL. The CDR3 extends over 15 amino acids. V lost 3 bases to trimming and J lost 3 bases; unmatched junction nucleotides: 7. In DNA form, the CDR3 reads TGCGCCAGCAGCCATCTACAGGGGAAGGACACTGAAGCTTTCTTT. As protein: CASSHLQGKDTEAFF.

The V call is TRBV9, the J call TRBJ2-5; maybe TRBD1 (5 bases). This CDR3 comprises 15 residues. Germline CDR1 is SGDLS and CDR2 is YYNGEE. Trimming shortened V by 0 bases and J by 2 bases, and 11 bases separated the two germline ends. In nucleotides, the CDR3 is TGTGCCAGCAGCGTAGGGACACAACCTCAAGAGACCCAGTACTTC. It is translated as CASSVGTQPQETQYF.

The chain carries TRBV5-4 and TRBJ1-2; maybe TRBD1 (5 bases). CDR1 SGHNT and CDR2 YYREEE come from the germline V gene (reference sequence). V was pared by 0 bases and J by 1 base, with 10 bases between. The CDR3 is 15 residues long. The CDR3 sequence: CASSLGTLDNYGYTF. The CDR3 nucleotides are TGTGCCAGCAGCTTGGGGACACTTGATAACTATGGCTACACCTTC.

The rearrangement joins TRBV6-4 to TRBJ2-3; the D is unclear. Germline CDR1 reads MRHNA; CDR2 reads SNTAGT. V gave up 8 bases and J gave up 4 bases, with 16 bases separating them. The CDR3 is 14 residues long. CDR3 region: CASSSEKGPDTQYF. In nucleotides, the CDR3 is TGTGCCAGCTCCTCTGAGAAGGGCCCAGATACGCAGTATTTT.

V and J are TRBV7-6 and TRBJ2-2; D gene ambiguous. The V gene's germline CDR1 is SGHVS and CDR2 FNYEAQ. The CDR3 runs 16 residues. V lost 3 bases and J lost 3, with 14 bases in between. DNA of the CDR3: TGTGCCAGCAGCTTCCAGGCCCCGACGTACACCGGGGAGCTGTTTTTT. Its protein is CASSFQAPTYTGELFF.

A note on this clone: Within the sample, other DNA sequences also encode this same CDR3. The chain links TRBV9 to TRBJ1-1; no clear D. This CDR3 has 13 amino acids. Germline V gives CDR1 SGDLS, CDR2 YYNGEE. With 3 bases removed from V and 4 bases from J, the gap between germline ends came to 10 bases. The CDR3 DNA sequence: TGTGCCAGCAGCGCCGGACGGGGCACTGAAGCTTTCTTT. Translated: CASSAGRGTEAFF.

J is TRBJ1-1 and V is TRBV19; 11 bases line up with TRBD1. The V segment lost 5 bases and the J segment 5 bases; nucleotides outside the gene matches: 4. Germline CDR1 is LNHDA and CDR2 is SQIVND (reference sequence). The CDR3 contains 14 residues. The CDR3 is CASSLDRGPTEAFF. In DNA, the CDR3 is TGTGCCAGTAGTCTGGACAGGGGGCCTACTGAAGCTTTCTTT.

This clone came up once. This rearrangement joins TRBV18 to TRBJ1-4; D not certain. There are 11 residues in the CDR3. V lost 5 bases, J lost 6 bases, and 4 bases lay in between. The germline gives CDR1 KGHSH, CDR2 LQKENI. DNA of the CDR3: TGTGCCAGCTCAAAAGATGAAAAACTGTTTTTT. Its protein product is CASSKDEKLFF. Together with reference TRBV18 and TRBJ1-4, the CDR3 gives the full variable domain: NAGVMQNPRHLVRRRGQEARLRCSPMKGHSHVYWYRQLPEEGLKFMVYLQKENIIDESGMPKERFSAEFPKEGPSILRIQQVVRGDSAAYFCASSKDEKLFFGSGTQLSVL.

The chain couples TRBV27 to TRBJ2-3, with TRBD2 matching over 8 bases. The CDR3 is 15 residues long. The germline V gene encodes CDR1 MNHEY and CDR2 SMNVEV (reference sequence). With 8 bases clipped from V and 1 base from J, the junction kept 8 bases outside the gene matches. The CDR3 spells CASLGQAGGTDTQYF. The CDR3, as DNA: TGTGCCAGCCTAGGGCAAGCGGGAGGCACAGATACGCAGTATTTT.

This clone was detected only once. V gene TRBV14 combines with J gene TRBJ1-3, with D tentatively TRBD1 (5 bases). The length of the CDR3 is 15 residues. Germline values: CDR1 SGHDN, CDR2 FVKESK. The V end was cut by 4 bases, the J end by 3 bases, with 13 bases between. CDR3 DNA: TGTGCCAGCAGCCCGATAGACAGTTATGGAAACACCATATATTTT. Its translation is CASSPIDSYGNTIYF.

J is TRBJ1-1 and V is TRBV27; 7 nucleotides align to TRBD1. CDR1 is MNHEY and CDR2 is SMNVEV in the germline V gene (reference sequence). V gave up 6 bases and J gave up 4 bases; unmatched junction bases: 2. The CDR3 sequence is 12 residues long. CDR3 bases: TGTGCCAGCAGCCCAGGGGGCACTGAAGCTTTCTTT. Its translation is CASSPGGTEAFF.

V and J are TRBV28 and TRBJ2-3; weak D call: TRBD2 (5 bases). The CDR3 consists of 15 residues. V was cut by 2 bases and J by 1 base, with 10 bases left in between. Germline V gene data show CDR1 as MDHEN and CDR2 as SYDVKM. The CDR3 region is CASSLDVGGTDTQYF. The CDR3 DNA follows: TGTGCCAGCAGTTTAGATGTGGGAGGCACAGATACGCAGTATTTT.

The chain recombines TRBV6-1 with TRBJ2-3; the D is unclear. Trimming left V 6 bases short and J 6 bases short, with 4 bases between. The CDR3 covers 10 residues. CDR1 is MNHNS, CDR2 SASEGT, per germline. CDR3 region: CASSRDTQYF. CDR3 DNA sequence: TGTGCCAGCAGCCGTGATACGCAGTATTTT.

This sequence joins TRBV28 and TRBJ1-2; 7 bases agree with TRBD1. With 7 bases clipped from V and 9 bases from J, the junction kept 8 bases outside the gene matches. The length of the CDR3 is 12 residues. CDR1 is MDHEN, CDR2 SYDVKM, per germline. The CDR3 spells CASTPGGGSYTF. Written as DNA, the CDR3 is TGTGCCAGCACTCCAGGGGGAGGCAGCTACACCTTC.

This rearrangement joins TRBV6-5 to TRBJ1-1; TRBD1 matches at 10 bases. CDR1 and CDR2 from the germline V gene are MNHEY and SVGAGI. Trimming cost V 7 bases and J 1 base; bases outside gene matches: 3. The CDR3 is made up of 14 amino acids. CDR3 sequence reads: CASTGQGGNTEAFF. CDR3 bases: TGTGCCAGCACCGGACAGGGGGGGAACACTGAAGCTTTCTTT.

This rearrangement joins TRBV6-5 to TRBJ1-1; D is possibly TRBD1 (5 bases). This CDR3 comprises 14 residues. Germline V gene lookup returns CDR1 MNHEY and CDR2 SVGAGI. The V end lost 6 bases, the J end lost 1 base, and 12 bases lay between the germline ends. The CDR3, as DNA: TGTGCCAGCAGATTCGATCAGGGGAACACTGAAGCTTTCTTT. It specifies CASRFDQGNTEAFF.

The chain combines TRBV19 with TRBJ1-1; 8 bases align to TRBD1. The CDR3 runs 15 residues. Germline V gene sequence: CDR1 LNHDA, CDR2 SQIVND (reference sequence). The trim removed 4 bases at V and 0 bases at J, leaving 4 bases unmatched. CDR3 nucleotides: TGTGCCAGTAGTACCTACAGGGGGATGAACACTGAAGCTTTCTTT. It encodes CASSTYRGMNTEAFF.

V usage is TRBV5-4 and J usage is TRBJ2-1; TRBD1 aligns across 11 bases. Germline CDR1 is SGHNT and CDR2 is YYREEE (reference sequence). With 5 bases clipped from V and 8 bases from J, the junction kept 9 bases outside the gene matches. This CDR3 has 15 amino acids. The CDR3 region has the DNA TGTGCCAGCAGGTCCGGGACAGGGGGGTATGATGAGCAGTTCTTC. Translating gives CASRSGTGGYDEQFF.

The rearrangement joins TRBV5-1 to TRBJ2-1; D ambiguous. From germline, CDR1 is SGHRS and CDR2 YFSETQ. The V gene lost 4 bases and the J gene lost 4 bases, with 24 bases spanning the gap. The CDR3 contains 18 residues. CDR3 region: CASSQRANTNFLYNEQFF. CDR3 DNA sequence: TGCGCCAGCAGCCAAAGGGCAAACACTAATTTTTTGTACAATGAGCAGTTCTTC.

The chain links TRBV18 to TRBJ1-5; 7 positions match TRBD1. This CDR3 has 15 residues. Germline CDR1 and CDR2: KGHSH and LQKENI. V shed 6 bases and J 2 bases; nucleotides not matched to a gene: 7. The CDR3, as DNA: TGTGCCAGCTCGAGGGACAGCGCGGGCAATCAGCCCCAGCATTTT. It encodes CASSRDSAGNQPQHF. Together with reference TRBV18 and TRBJ1-5, the CDR3 gives the full variable domain: NAGVMQNPRHLVRRRGQEARLRCSPMKGHSHVYWYRQLPEEGLKFMVYLQKENIIDESGMPKERFSAEFPKEGPSILRIQQVVRGDSAAYFCASSRDSAGNQPQHFGDGTRLSIL.